This is a list of T cell receptor beta chains from one sample in a study of regulatory T cells in long-lasting Graves disease. Each CDR3 protein is one row after TCRdb ran MiXCR on the multiplex PCR reads. In the table there are fewer than 600,000 distinct CDR3 sequences, approximately 23% of which are singletons. The sequencing here drew on peripheral blood mononuclear cells (PBMCs), taken when the disease was refractory, from a patient treated with antithyroid drugs. Receptors originate from a female donor with Graves disease. Both conserved end residues are part of each CDR3. Each record gives: clone size, D gene, V gene, CDR3 length, J gene, CDR3 DNA, CDR3 protein. D genes are given only for firm matches. Only part of the rows carry a size: once, few, many, or a class if the clone is expanded.

many	TRBD1	TRBV12-3/TRBV12-4	16	TRBJ1-1	TGTGCCAGCAGGTTCGGGACAGGGGGTGGTAATACTGAAGCTTTCTTT	CASRFGTGGGNTEAFF
NA	NA	TRBV7-9	15	TRBJ1-2	TGTGCCAGCAGCTTACCCCAGGCAGGGATCTATGGCTACACCTTC	CASSLPQAGIYGYTF
NA	TRBD1	TRBV6-5	15	TRBJ1-2	TGTGCCAGCAGTTACTCCGAGGACAGGGTGGGAGGCTACACCTTC	CASSYSEDRVGGYTF
many	NA	TRBV20-1	15	TRBJ1-2	TGCAGTGCTAGCACGCCCCAAAAGGGGAATTATGGCTACACCTTC	CSASTPQKGNYGYTF
NA	NA	TRBV11-3	13	TRBJ2-7	TGTGCCAGCTCCCGGGGGGCCGAATACGAGCAGTACTTC	CASSRGAEYEQYF
many	NA	TRBV12-3/TRBV12-4	13	TRBJ1-1	TGTGCCAGCAGTCCCCCCGGGAGTGCTGAAGCTTTCTTT	CASSPPGSAEAFF
NA	TRBD1	TRBV19	17	TRBJ2-4	TGTGCCAGTAGTACCGACAGGGTGTTTTTAGCCAAAAACATTCAGTACTTC	CASSTDRVFLAKNIQYF
few	NA	TRBV5-4	15	TRBJ2-7	TGTGCCAGCAGCTTACAGCACACGGGCTCCTACGAGCAGTACTTC	CASSLQHTGSYEQYF
many	TRBD1	TRBV7-2	16	TRBJ1-5	TGTGCCAGCAGCTTAGAACAGGGGGGACAGAATCAGCCCCAGCATTTT	CASSLEQGGQNQPQHF
NA	TRBD2	TRBV12-3/TRBV12-4	13	TRBJ2-1	TGTGCCAGCAGTTGGGGGACTAACAATGAGCAGTTCTTC	CASSWGTNNEQFF
few	NA	TRBV29-1	13	TRBJ1-5	TGCAGCGTCGAGACAGGAAGCAATCAGCCCCAGCATTTT	CSVETGSNQPQHF
NA	NA	TRBV5-4	13	TRBJ1-1	TGTGCCAGCAGCTTTATCGGGTTGTCTGAAGCTTTCTTT	CASSFIGLSEAFF
few	TRBD1	TRBV20-1	15	TRBJ2-1	TGCAGTGCTCCGCCGGGGACAGGGGCGGTCGATGAGCAGTTCTTC	CSAPPGTGAVDEQFF
NA	NA	TRBV7-2	13	TRBJ2-5	TGTGCCAGCAGACAGACCGGCACGGAGGCCCAGTACTTC	CASRQTGTEAQYF
NA	NA	TRBV7-2	15	TRBJ2-2	TGTGCCAGCAAGATCGTAGCGGCGAACACCGGGGAGCTGTTTTTT	CASKIVAANTGELFF
NA	TRBD2	TRBV11-1	16	TRBJ2-6	TGTGCCAGCAGCTTAGGACGCCGGGGGGATACGAGGGTCCTGACTTTC	CASSLGRRGDTRVLTF
once	TRBD1	TRBV11-3	13	TRBJ2-4	TGTGCCAGCAGCTTTGGACAGGGAGACATTCAGTACTTC	CASSFGQGDIQYF
NA	NA	TRBV7-2	18	TRBJ1-6	TGTGCCAGCAGCTTAAACACAGGGCGGAGCTCCTATAATTCACCCCTCCACTTT	CASSLNTGRSSYNSPLHF
NA	NA	TRBV3-1	16	TRBJ1-1	TGTGCCAGCAGCCAAGAATGGGGGGGGCGTCACACTGAAGCTTTCTTT	CASSQEWGGRHTEAFF
many	NA	TRBV12-3/TRBV12-4	13	TRBJ1-6	TGTGCCAGCAGCGACGGGACAAGATCACCCCTCCACTTT	CASSDGTRSPLHF
NA	TRBD2	TRBV12-3/TRBV12-4	16	TRBJ2-1	TGTGCCAGCAGTTTAGGGATAGCGGGAGGTCCCAATGAGCAGTTCTTC	CASSLGIAGGPNEQFF
few	TRBD2	TRBV7-2	16	TRBJ2-5	TGTGCCAGCAGCTTAGGGCCTAGCGGGTACCAAGAGACCCAGTACTTC	CASSLGPSGYQETQYF
NA	NA	TRBV20-1	13	TRBJ2-7	TGCAGTGCTAGAGACGTGGCGCAGGGACAGCAGTACTTC	CSARDVAQGQQYF
NA	TRBD1	TRBV24-1	13	TRBJ2-7	TGTGCCACCAGCACGACAGGGACGGCCGAGCAGTACTTC	CATSTTGTAEQYF
few	NA	TRBV3-1	14	TRBJ1-2	TGTGCCAGCAGCCAAGACAGGTTGAACTATGGCTACACCTTC	CASSQDRLNYGYTF
many	TRBD1	TRBV28	15	TRBJ2-5	TGTGCCAGCAGTCCCCCCGGGACAGTATTCGAGACCCAGTACTTC	CASSPPGTVFETQYF
many	NA	TRBV6-5	16	TRBJ2-2	TGTGCCAGCAGTTCCTTTCGCGGAGCGAACACCGGGGAGCTGTTTTTT	CASSSFRGANTGELFF
NA	TRBD2	TRBV19	16	TRBJ2-2	TGTGCCAGTAAAGACTCGGGGGGGGGGAACACCGGGGAGCTGTTTTTT	CASKDSGGGNTGELFF
few	TRBD1	TRBV4-3	18	TRBJ2-4	TGCGCCAGCAGCCCAAGACCGGGACAGGCTTTAGCCAAAAACATTCAGTACTTC	CASSPRPGQALAKNIQYF
NA	NA	TRBV20-1	14	TRBJ1-2	TGCAGTGTCACAGCCCGGGGCACCCCCTATGGCTACACCTTC	CSVTARGTPYGYTF
many	NA	TRBV7-3	13	TRBJ1-1	TGTGCCAGCAGCTTAAATCGGGACACTGAAGCTTTCTTT	CASSLNRDTEAFF
few	NA	TRBV10-3	15	TRBJ1-1	TGTGCCATCAGCGCAGGGGCGCTTATTAACACTGAAGCTTTCTTT	CAISAGALINTEAFF
NA	NA	TRBV18	13	TRBJ2-7	TGTGCCAGCTCACGCGCCCCTAGAGACGAGCAGTACTTC	CASSRAPRDEQYF
many	NA	TRBV12-3/TRBV12-4	14	TRBJ1-5	TGTGCCAGCAGCCGTGGGACGGGCAATCAGCCCCAGCATTTT	CASSRGTGNQPQHF
few	TRBD1	TRBV19	15	TRBJ2-7	TGTGCCAGTAGTATCGTTGGGACAGGGGTCTACGAGCAGTACTTC	CASSIVGTGVYEQYF
few	TRBD1	TRBV19	19	TRBJ2-2	TGTGCCAGTAGTATCTCGACAGGGTCAGGGTCCCGTTTCACCGGGGAGCTGTTTTTT	CASSISTGSGSRFTGELFF
few	TRBD1	TRBV6-5	18	TRBJ2-7	TGTGCCAGCAGTTTGCGACACCCTGGGACAGGACCCTCCTACGAGCAGTACTTC	CASSLRHPGTGPSYEQYF
many	NA	TRBV28	13	TRBJ2-7	TGTGCCAGCAGCCGTACGGTCTCCTACGAGCAGTACTTC	CASSRTVSYEQYF
many	NA	TRBV6-2/TRBV6-3	16	TRBJ2-2	TGTGCCAGCAGTTACTCGATGGTCAGGGCCACCGGGGAGCTGTTTTTT	CASSYSMVRATGELFF
few	NA	TRBV7-2	12	TRBJ2-5	TGTGCCAGCAGCCGGGGCATGAAGACCCAGTACTTC	CASSRGMKTQYF
few	NA	TRBV11-3	15	TRBJ1-1	TGTGCCAGCAGCTTAGCAGTAGGGAAAAACACTGAAGCTTTCTTT	CASSLAVGKNTEAFF
many	TRBD1	TRBV27	14	TRBJ2-4	TGTGCCAGCAGATCACAGGGGGCGAGAAACATTCAGTACTTC	CASRSQGARNIQYF
few	NA	TRBV19	14	TRBJ1-1	TGTGCCAGTACCGAGGGGCGGGAGGACACTGAAGCTTTCTTT	CASTEGREDTEAFF
many	NA	TRBV29-1	12	TRBJ1-2	TGCAGCGTTGTCGACGATGCCTATGGCTACACCTTC	CSVVDDAYGYTF
NA	TRBD2	TRBV18	15	TRBJ2-5	TGTGCCAGCTCACCAACTAGCGGGAGCGCGGAGACCCAGTACTTC	CASSPTSGSAETQYF
NA	TRBD1	TRBV20-1	15	TRBJ2-6	TGCAGTGCTAGGACAGGGAACACTGGGGCCAACGTCCTGACTTTC	CSARTGNTGANVLTF
many	NA	TRBV6-1	14	TRBJ1-2	TGTGCCAGCATAGGTACCGCCCGCTATGGCGGCTACACCTTC	CASIGTARYGGYTF
many	TRBD1	TRBV28	14	TRBJ1-2	TGTGCCAGCAGTAGCCCTGGACAGGGAAGTGGCTACACCTTC	CASSSPGQGSGYTF
NA	TRBD1	TRBV28	16	TRBJ2-3	TGTGCCAGCACCCCTGCATGGACAGGAAGCACAGATACGCAGTATTTT	CASTPAWTGSTDTQYF
many	NA	TRBV7-2	17	TRBJ1-6	TGTGCCAGCAGCCGCCGCCCGAGTGGGGGGCGGAATTCACCCCTCCACTTT	CASSRRPSGGRNSPLHF